In its sample, the clone carrying this T cell receptor beta chain was seen a few times. The antigen remains undetermined. The record originates from a study of cytomegalovirus exposure and HLA in healthy donors. Overall study results and limits: Association with HLA alleles at 0.05 false discovery rate was found for 16,951 TCR beta sequences in a later analysis. With further analysis later on, most CMV-associated TCR beta chains appeared HLA-restricted.

The PCR ran on 60 Vbeta and 13 Jbeta primers. Libraries were prepared by immunoSEQ multiplex PCR; TCRdb keeps only in-frame clonotypes and omits some of them. In the table there are about 64,000 clones, approximately 80% of which are singletons. Germline V gene lookup returns CDR1 MNHNY and CDR2 SVGAGI (reference sequence). The CDR3 consists of 16 residues. Trimming cost V 0 bases and J 2 bases, with 13 bases left between them. The chain uses TRBV6-6 and TRBJ1-2; no definite D call. Sequenced material: PBMCs. The TCR comes from a young man in good health and CMV-seropositive. For the CDR3, the DNA is TGTGCCAGCAGTTACTCTTCTCCACGGAGAAACTATGGCTACACCTTC. Translated, it gives CASSYSSPRRNYGYTF.